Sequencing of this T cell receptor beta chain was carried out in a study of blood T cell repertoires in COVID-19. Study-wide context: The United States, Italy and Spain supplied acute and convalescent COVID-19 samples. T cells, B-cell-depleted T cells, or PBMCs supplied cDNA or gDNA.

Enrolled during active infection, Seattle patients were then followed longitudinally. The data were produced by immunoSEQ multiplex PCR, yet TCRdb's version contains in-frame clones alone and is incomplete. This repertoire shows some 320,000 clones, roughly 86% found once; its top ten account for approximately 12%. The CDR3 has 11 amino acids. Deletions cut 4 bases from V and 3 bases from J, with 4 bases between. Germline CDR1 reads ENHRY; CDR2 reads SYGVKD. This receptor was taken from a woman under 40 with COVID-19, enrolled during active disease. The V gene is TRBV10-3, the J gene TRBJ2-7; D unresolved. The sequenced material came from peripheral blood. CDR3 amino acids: CAISAGYEQYF. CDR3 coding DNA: TGTGCCATCAGTGCAGGCTACGAGCAGTACTTC.